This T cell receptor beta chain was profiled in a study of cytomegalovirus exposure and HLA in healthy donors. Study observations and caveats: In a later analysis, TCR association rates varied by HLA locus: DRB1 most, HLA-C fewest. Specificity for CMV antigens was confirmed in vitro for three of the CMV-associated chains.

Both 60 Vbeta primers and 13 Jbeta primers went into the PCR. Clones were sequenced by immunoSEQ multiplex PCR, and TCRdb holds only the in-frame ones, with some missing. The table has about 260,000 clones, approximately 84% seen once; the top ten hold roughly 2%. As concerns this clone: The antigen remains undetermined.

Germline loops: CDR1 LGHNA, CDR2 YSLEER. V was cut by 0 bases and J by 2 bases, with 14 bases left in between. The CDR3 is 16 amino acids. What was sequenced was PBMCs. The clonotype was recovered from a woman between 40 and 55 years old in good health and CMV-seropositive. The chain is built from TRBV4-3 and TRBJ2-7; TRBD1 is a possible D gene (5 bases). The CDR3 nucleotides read TGCGCCAGCAGCCAAGACCCCTTCAGGGCCACCTACGAGCAGTACTTC. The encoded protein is CASSQDPFRATYEQYF.